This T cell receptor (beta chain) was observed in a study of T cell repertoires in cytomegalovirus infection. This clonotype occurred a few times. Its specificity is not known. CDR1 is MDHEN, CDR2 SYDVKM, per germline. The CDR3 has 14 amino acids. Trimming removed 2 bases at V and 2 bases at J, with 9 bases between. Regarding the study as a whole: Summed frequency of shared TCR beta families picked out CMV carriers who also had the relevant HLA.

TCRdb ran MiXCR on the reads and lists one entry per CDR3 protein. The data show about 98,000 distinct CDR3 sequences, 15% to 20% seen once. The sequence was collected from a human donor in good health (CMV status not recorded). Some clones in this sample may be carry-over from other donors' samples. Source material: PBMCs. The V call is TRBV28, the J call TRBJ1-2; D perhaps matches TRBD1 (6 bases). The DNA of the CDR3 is TGTGCCAGCAGTTTAGCGGACAGCAACTATGGCTACACCTTC. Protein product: CASSLADSNYGYTF.